This TCR beta chain was sequenced for a study of identical twins. Germline V lookup: CDR1 SGHRS, CDR2 YFSETQ. The length of the CDR3 is 15 residues. About this clonotype itself: At one end the junction does not follow the germline gene, possibly because of a read error.

TCRdb processed the 5' RACE reads anew with MiXCR; each CDR3 protein has one entry. The data hold 350,000 to 450,000 distinct CDR3 sequences, with around 18% observed a single time. The gene calls are TRBV5-1 and TRBJ1-2, with D unresolved. What was sequenced was naive T cells sorted from blood. This TCR derives from a man aged 50-59 years in good health. The CDR3 sequence: CASSPGQALIYGYSF. DNA of the CDR3: TGCGCCAGCAGCCCCGGGCAGGCCTTAATCTATGGCTACTCCTTC.